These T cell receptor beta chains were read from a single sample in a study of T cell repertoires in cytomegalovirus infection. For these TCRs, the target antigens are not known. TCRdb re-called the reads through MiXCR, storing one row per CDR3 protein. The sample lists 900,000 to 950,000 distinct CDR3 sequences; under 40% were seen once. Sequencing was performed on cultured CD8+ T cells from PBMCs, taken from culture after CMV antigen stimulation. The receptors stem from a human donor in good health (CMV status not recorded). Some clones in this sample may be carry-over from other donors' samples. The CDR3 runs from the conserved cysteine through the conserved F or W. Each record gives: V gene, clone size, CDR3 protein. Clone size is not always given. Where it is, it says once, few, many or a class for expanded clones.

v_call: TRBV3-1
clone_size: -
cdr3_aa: CASSPYPTGGPEAFF

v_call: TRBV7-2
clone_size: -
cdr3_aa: CASSSWTGGSEAFF

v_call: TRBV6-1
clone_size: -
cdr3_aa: CASSELTGDRAVLNEQFF

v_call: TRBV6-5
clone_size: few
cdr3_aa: CAIWRLRYGYTF

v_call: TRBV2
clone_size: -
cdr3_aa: CASSERGTLNEQFF

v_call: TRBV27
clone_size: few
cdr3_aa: CASSLRGPYNSPLHF

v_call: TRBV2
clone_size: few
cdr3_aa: CASSGPGTQYNSPLHF

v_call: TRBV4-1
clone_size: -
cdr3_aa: CASSQIDLGDITDTQYF

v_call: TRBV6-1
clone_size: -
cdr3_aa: CASSDRRGDPQDEQFF

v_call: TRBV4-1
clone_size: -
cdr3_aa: CASSQAGDEQFF

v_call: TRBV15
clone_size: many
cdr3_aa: CATSIDGQEAFF

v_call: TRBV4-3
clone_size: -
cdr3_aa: CASNQGTGAYGYTF

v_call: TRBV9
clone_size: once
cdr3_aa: CASSLPASNYGYTF

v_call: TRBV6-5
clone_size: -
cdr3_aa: CASSYLVEPGSPLHF

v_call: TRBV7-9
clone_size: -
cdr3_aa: CASSSAGHPYGYTF

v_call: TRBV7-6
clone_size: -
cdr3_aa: CASSFMADSYNEQFF

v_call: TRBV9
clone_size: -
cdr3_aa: CASSRRGRDTDTQYF

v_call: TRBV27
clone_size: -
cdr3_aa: CASIQTKMRTEAFF

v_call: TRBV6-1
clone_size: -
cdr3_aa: CASSGSTGPATNEKLFF

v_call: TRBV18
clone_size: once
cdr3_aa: CASPLKGENGELFF

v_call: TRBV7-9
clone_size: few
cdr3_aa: CASNNTGAFYNEQFF

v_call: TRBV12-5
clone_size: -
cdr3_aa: CASGLPRGLEAFF

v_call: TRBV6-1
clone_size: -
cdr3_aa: CASSEWASGVVDTQYF

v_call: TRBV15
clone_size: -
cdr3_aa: CATSRGRQPNQPQHF

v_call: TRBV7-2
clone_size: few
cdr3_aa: CASSKPGWTEYGYTF

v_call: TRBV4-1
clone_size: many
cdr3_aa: CASSQGSWTQYNEQFF

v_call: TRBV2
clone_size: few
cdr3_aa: CASSDPGLAGNEQFF

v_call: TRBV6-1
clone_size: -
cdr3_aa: CVSSLRDRGNQPQHF

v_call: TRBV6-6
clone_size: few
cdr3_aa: CASSYPRDIHNSPLHF

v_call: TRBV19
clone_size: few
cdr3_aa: CASTLAGGNEQFF

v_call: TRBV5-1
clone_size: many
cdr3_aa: CASSLDLYEQYF

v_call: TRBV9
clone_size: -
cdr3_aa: CASTTGGSPTDTQYF

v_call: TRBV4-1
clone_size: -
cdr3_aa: CASSLDVSSYEQYF

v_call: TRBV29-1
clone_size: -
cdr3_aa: CSVPAGDGYTF

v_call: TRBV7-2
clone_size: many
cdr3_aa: CASSLGNVVARNNEQFF

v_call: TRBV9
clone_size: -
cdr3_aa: CASSTRTGGTSGANVLTF

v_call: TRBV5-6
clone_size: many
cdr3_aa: CASSEPLTPPYEQYF

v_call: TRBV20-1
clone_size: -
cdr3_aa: CSARDWRQGTAGELFF

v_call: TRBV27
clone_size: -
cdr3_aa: CASSLLPGPVGTEAFF

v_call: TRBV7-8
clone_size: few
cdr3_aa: CASTGGTTGYEQYF

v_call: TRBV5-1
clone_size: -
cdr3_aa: CASSLGQGGVDTQYF

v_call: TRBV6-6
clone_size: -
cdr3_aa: CASSYSTAGGSNQPQHF

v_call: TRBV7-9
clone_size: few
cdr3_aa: CASSFHQGGLNNEQFF

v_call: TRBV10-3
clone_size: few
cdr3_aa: CAIRKEGSGNTIYF

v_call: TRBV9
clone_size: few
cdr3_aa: CASTRGAGAYNEQFF